This T cell receptor beta chain was documented in a study of blood T cell repertoires in COVID-19. Assay used: immunoSEQ multiplex PCR; TCRdb lists only in-frame clones, some missing. The table has some 230,000 clones, about 85% seen once. The CDR3 consists of 16 residues. Germline V gene data show CDR1 as MNHEY and CDR2 as SVGAGI. Between the trimmed V and J ends, which lost 2 bases and 2 bases, there was a span of 16 bases. The V and J genes are TRBV6-5 and TRBJ2-7, with D possibly being TRBD1 (6 bases). Material for sequencing was peripheral blood. The TCR sequence derives from a man in his forties or fifties who had recovered from COVID-19. The CDR3 sequence: CASSYLVQGQPYEQYF. For the CDR3, the DNA is TGTGCCAGCAGTTACCTGGTACAGGGCCAACCCTACGAGCAGTACTTC.